The T cell receptor beta chain described here comes from a study of shared clonotypes between healthy human individuals. Study findings and constraints: Sampling covered nothing but blood. Tissue TCR repertoires likely differ from those found in blood.

The assay was immunoSEQ multiplex PCR, and TCRdb's table has in-frame clones only and misses some. The table includes fewer than 600,000 clones, around 80% detected once. This clone was detected only once. Antigen specificity is unknown. The TCR sequence derives from a woman aged 40 to 50 in good health. Some clones in this sample may be carry-over from other donors' samples. The specimen sequenced was PBMCs.

The CDR3 sequence: CASSRDRVTPTYYSNQPQHF. For the CDR3, the DNA is TGTGCCAGCAGCCGCGACAGGGTTACACCAACGTATTATAGCAATCAGCCCCAGCATTTT. The chain recombines TRBV28 with TRBJ1-5; 7 bases match TRBD1. CDR3 length: 20 residues. Germline V gives CDR1 MDHEN, CDR2 SYDVKM. V shed 6 bases and J 0 bases; nucleotides not matched to a gene: 20.